The rows below give T cell receptor beta chains drawn from one sample of a study of blood T cells in healthy people across ages. In TCRdb, the 5' RACE reads were re-called with MiXCR into one record per CDR3 protein. The repertoire holds more than 800,000 distinct CDR3 sequences, with 29% as singletons. Sequenced: blood. The receptors derive from a woman over 75 in good health. Both conserved end residues are part of each CDR3. The order of the fields is CDR3 length, V gene, J gene, CDR3 protein.

length: 12; V: TRBV28; J: TRBJ2-7; CDR3: CASSLLIHEQYF
length: 16; V: TRBV6-2/TRBV6-3; J: TRBJ1-2; CDR3: CASSYTWASGIYGYTF
length: 16; V: TRBV3-1; J: TRBJ2-7; CDR3: CASSQVRVWATYEQYF
length: 18; V: TRBV7-8; J: TRBJ2-5; CDR3: CASSLGGLAGALKETQYF
length: 15; V: TRBV2; J: TRBJ2-1; CDR3: CASTALVTSYNEQFF
length: 15; V: TRBV29-1; J: TRBJ2-1; CDR3: CSVGLGTSGNNEQFF
length: 14; V: TRBV7-2; J: TRBJ2-3; CDR3: CASSTYERTDTQYF
length: 14; V: TRBV5-1; J: TRBJ2-1; CDR3: CASSLEVPQNEQFF
length: 13; V: TRBV2; J: TRBJ2-3; CDR3: CASRGTGKGTQYF
length: 13; V: TRBV6-1; J: TRBJ2-7; CDR3: CASSTTGGGEQYF
length: 14; V: TRBV2; J: TRBJ2-5; CDR3: CASSEARGMKTQYF
length: 12; V: TRBV20-1; J: TRBJ1-1; CDR3: CSASVLGSEAFF
length: 15; V: TRBV28; J: TRBJ1-4; CDR3: CASSLGGPINEKLFF
length: 11; V: TRBV29-1; J: TRBJ2-3; CDR3: CSATNPDTQYF
length: 14; V: TRBV11-2; J: TRBJ2-7; CDR3: CASSQALMSYEQYF
length: 13; V: TRBV2; J: TRBJ2-2; CDR3: CASQAVFSGELFF
length: 15; V: TRBV20-1; J: TRBJ2-1; CDR3: CSARRAGIPYNEQFF
length: 16; V: TRBV20-1; J: TRBJ1-5; CDR3: CSARDSARKPNQPQHF
length: 15; V: TRBV5-1; J: TRBJ2-1; CDR3: CASSLSDRGTNEQFF
length: 13; V: TRBV20-1; J: TRBJ1-6; CDR3: CSATGTGVSPLHF
length: 15; V: TRBV11-2; J: .; CDR3: CASSLETLEQETQFF
length: 14; V: TRBV2; J: TRBJ2-1; CDR3: CASRQLSSYNEQFF
length: 13; V: TRBV25-1; J: TRBJ2-5; CDR3: CASSESRRGYQYF
length: 15; V: TRBV3-1; J: TRBJ1-6; CDR3: CASSPQDTRNSPLHF
length: 12; V: TRBV20-1; J: TRBJ1-2; CDR3: CSARPVADGYTF
length: 13; V: TRBV4-3; J: TRBJ1-5; CDR3: CASSQARDQPQHF
length: 16; V: TRBV20-1; J: TRBJ1-5; CDR3: CSARSPVGHSNQPQHF
length: 17; V: TRBV20-1; J: TRBJ2-3; CDR3: CSARPGMDALGTDTQYF
length: 15; V: TRBV20-1; J: TRBJ1-5; CDR3: CSASRALGLNQPLHF
length: 14; V: TRBV9; J: TRBJ2-2; CDR3: CASSEHRYTGELFF